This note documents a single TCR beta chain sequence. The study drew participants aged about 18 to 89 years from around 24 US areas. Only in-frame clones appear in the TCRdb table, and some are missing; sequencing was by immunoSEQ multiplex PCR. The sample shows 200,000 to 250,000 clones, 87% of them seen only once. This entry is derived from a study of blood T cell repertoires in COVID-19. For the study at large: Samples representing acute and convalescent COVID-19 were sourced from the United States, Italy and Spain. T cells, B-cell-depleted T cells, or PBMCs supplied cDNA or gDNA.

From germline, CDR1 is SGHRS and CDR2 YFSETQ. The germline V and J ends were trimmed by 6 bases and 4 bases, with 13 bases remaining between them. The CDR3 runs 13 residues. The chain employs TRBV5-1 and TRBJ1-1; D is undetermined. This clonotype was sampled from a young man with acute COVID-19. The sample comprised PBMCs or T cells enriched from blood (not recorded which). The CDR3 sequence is CASTPGGITEAFF. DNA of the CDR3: TGCGCCAGCACCCCGGGAGGGATCACTGAAGCTTTCTTT.